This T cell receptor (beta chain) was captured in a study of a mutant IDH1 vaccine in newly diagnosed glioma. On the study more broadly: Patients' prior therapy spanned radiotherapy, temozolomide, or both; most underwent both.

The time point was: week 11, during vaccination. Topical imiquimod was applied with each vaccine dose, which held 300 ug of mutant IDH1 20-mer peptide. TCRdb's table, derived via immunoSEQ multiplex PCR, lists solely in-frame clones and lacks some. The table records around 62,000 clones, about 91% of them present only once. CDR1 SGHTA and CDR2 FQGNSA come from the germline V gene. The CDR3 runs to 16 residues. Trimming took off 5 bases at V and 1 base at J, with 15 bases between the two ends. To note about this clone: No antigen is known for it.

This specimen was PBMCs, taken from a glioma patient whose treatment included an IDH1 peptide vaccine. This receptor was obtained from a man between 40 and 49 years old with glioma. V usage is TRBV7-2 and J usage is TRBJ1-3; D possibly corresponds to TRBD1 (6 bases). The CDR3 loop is CASSPGALYSGNTIYF. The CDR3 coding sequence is TGTGCCAGCAGCCCGGGGGCCCTCTATTCTGGAAACACCATATATTTT.